This TCR beta chain was sequenced during a study of blood T cell repertoires in COVID-19. Study in general: COVID-19 samples from acute and convalescent phases originated in the United States, Italy and Spain. PBMCs, B-cell-depleted T cells, or T cells were the source of the cDNA or gDNA that made up the material.

Original processing methods: The assay estimated nucleated cells by amplifying reference gene primers. Repertoires were generated with immunoSEQ multiplex PCR, while TCRdb's copy carries only in-frame clones and drops some. V and J calls and clone size are given by that table; D and trimming were obtained from the DNA. Of 150,000 or so clones in the sample, around 90% are singletons; the top ten hold over 4%. CDR3 length: 15 amino acids. The V and J ends lost 0 bases and 7 bases respectively, with 15 bases between them. Germline V gene lookup returns CDR1 MGHDK and CDR2 SYGVNS. Participants spanned ages roughly 18 to 90 years and resided in roughly 22 US areas.

Material for sequencing was PBMCs or T cells enriched from blood (not recorded which). This receptor was obtained from a woman aged 35 to 49 who had been exposed to COVID-19. The chain links TRBV25-1 to TRBJ1-2; TRBD1 is a possible D gene (5 bases). In nucleotides, the CDR3 is TGTGCCAGCAGTGAATATAAATCAGGGCGGAGTGGCTACACCTTC. This codes for CASSEYKSGRSGYTF.